These 17 T cell receptor beta chains share one sample of origin, sequenced in a study of PD-1 blockade in classical Hodgkin lymphoma. Only in-frame clones appear in the TCRdb table, and some are missing; sequencing was by immunoSEQ multiplex PCR. Here the sample spans more than 40,000 clones, about 74% being singletons. Brentuximab vedotin exposure varied among the patients, all of whom had relapsed after autologous stem cell transplantation. The sample was peripheral blood mononuclear cells (PBMCs), taken at baseline. The receptors were sampled from a human donor with classical Hodgkin lymphoma.

The chain combines TRBV21-1 with TRBJ2-7; the table gives TRBD2 as D, unverified against the DNA. TRBV21-1 counts as a pseudogene. CDR3 size: 16 residues. CDR3: CASSTTVCGEGREQYF. The CDR3 nucleotides read TGTGCCAGCAGCACTACAGTGTGCGGGGAGGGGAGGGAGCAGTACTTC.

CDR3 DNA: TGTGCCAGCTCACCACCACTCATGGGGGATGAGCAGTTCTTC. Protein product: CASSPPLMGDEQFF. The genes are TRBV18 and TRBJ2-1; perhaps D is TRBD1 or TRBD2 (5 bases each). Germline V lookup: CDR1 KGHSH, CDR2 LQKENI. V was trimmed by 0 bases and J by 8 bases, leaving 11 bases between them. The CDR3 runs 14 residues.

V gene TRBV2 combines with J gene TRBJ2-3; D may correspond to TRBD1 or TRBD2 (5 bases each). The CDR3 length is 14 residues. The V end was cut by 6 bases, the J end by 7 bases, with 17 bases between. Germline CDR1 and CDR2: SNHLY and FYNNEI. CDR3 DNA: TGTGCCAGCAGGCGTACCCGGGACCTAAATACGCAGTATTTT. Amino acids: CASRRTRDLNTQYF.

This chain joins TRBV19 and TRBJ2-2; tentatively, D is TRBD1 or TRBD2 (5 bases each). Germline V CDR1 and CDR2: LNHDA, SQIVND (reference sequence). V lost 1 base and J 4 bases, leaving 10 bases between the germline ends. The CDR3 runs to 15 residues. This CDR3 reads CASSIGGMATGELFF. As DNA, the CDR3 is TGTGCCAGTAGTATAGGGGGGATGGCCACCGGGGAGCTGTTTTTT.

The rearrangement uses TRBV29-1 and TRBJ2-5, with D perhaps TRBD2 (6 bases). V shed 6 bases and J shed 5 bases, with 13 bases lying between them. Germline V CDR1 and CDR2: SQVTM, ANQGSEA. The CDR3 runs 12 residues. The CDR3 region is CSVEGVVETQYF. CDR3 coding DNA: TGCAGCGTGGAGGGTGTGGTGGAGACCCAGTACTTC.

This clone was detected a few times. This same CDR3 is encoded by further DNA sequences in the sample. V gene TRBV6-4 combines with J gene TRBJ1-1; 7 bases match TRBD1. The J segment lost 0 bases and the V segment lost 3 bases, leaving 1 base of the junction unmatched. This CDR3 comprises 14 residues. The germline gives CDR1 MRHNA, CDR2 SNTAGT. CDR3 loop: CASSEGGMNTEAFF. In DNA, the CDR3 is TGTGCCAGCAGTGAAGGGGGCATGAACACTGAAGCTTTCTTT.

This chain connects TRBV9 to TRBJ2-7; 9 bases map to TRBD2. Germline CDR1 SGDLS, CDR2 YYNGEE. The CDR3 runs 15 residues. The V segment lost 10 bases and the J segment 4 bases; nucleotides outside the gene matches: 15. The CDR3 sequence: CAASGMTPYWYEQYF. The DNA of the CDR3 is TGTGCCGCTAGCGGGATGACCCCTTACTGGTACGAGCAGTACTTC. The variable domain in full, completed from reference TRBV9 and TRBJ2-7, reads DSGVTQTPKHLITATGQRVTLRCSPRSGDLSVYWYQQSLDQGLQFLIQYYNGEERAKGNILERFSAQQFPDLHSELNLSSLELGDSALYFCAASGMTPYWYEQYFGPGTRLTVT.

In its sample, this clone was seen once. V is TRBV7-2 and J is TRBJ2-1; tentatively, D is TRBD1 (5 bases). V was shortened by 5 bases and J by 8 bases, with 13 bases between the two germline ends. This CDR3 has 13 amino acids. Germline loops: CDR1 SGHTA, CDR2 FQGNSA. DNA for the CDR3: TGTGCCAGCAGCGAAAGGGGCGGACATGAGCAGTTCTTC. Its protein product is CASSERGGHEQFF.

V and J are TRBV6-1 and TRBJ2-7, with TRBD2 identical over 10 bases. CDR3 length: 14 residues. With 8 bases clipped from V and 0 bases from J, the junction kept 4 bases outside the gene matches. CDR1 and CDR2 (germline): MNHNS, SASEGT. This chain's CDR3 is CASGLAVLSYEQYF. Written as DNA, the CDR3 is TGTGCCAGCGGACTAGCGGTACTCTCCTACGAGCAGTACTTC.

The chain links TRBV7-3 to TRBJ2-7; 7 bases match TRBD2. J lost 3 bases, V lost 1 base, and 12 bases had no gene match. The length of the CDR3 is 17 residues. The germline V gene has CDR1 SGHTA and CDR2 FQGTGA. This CDR3 reads CASSLRPSGDPLYEQYF. The DNA of the CDR3 is TGTGCCAGCAGCTTAAGACCGAGCGGGGATCCCCTCTACGAGCAGTACTTC.

This chain connects TRBV6-5 to TRBJ1-2; tentatively, D is TRBD1 (5 bases). CDR1 MNHEY and CDR2 SVGAGI come from the germline V gene. V was cut by 6 bases and J by 6 bases, with 11 bases left in between. The CDR3 runs to 12 residues. The CDR3 nucleotides read TGTGCCAGCAGCCGAGGGGTGCATGGCTACACCTTC. It yields the protein CASSRGVHGYTF.

This rearrangement joins TRBV29-1 to TRBJ1-1, with D perhaps matching TRBD1 (6 bases). V gave up 2 bases and J gave up 5 bases, with 12 bases separating them. The CDR3 has 13 residues. Germline V gene data show CDR1 as SQVTM and CDR2 as ANQGSEA. The CDR3 nucleotides read TGCAGCGTTGAAATACAGGGATGGACTGAAGCTTTCTTT. It specifies CSVEIQGWTEAFF. Using reference TRBV29-1 and TRBJ1-1 for the parts outside the CDR3, the full variable domain is SAVISQKPSRDICQRGTSLTIQCQVDSQVTMMFWYRQQPGQSLTLIATANQGSEATYESGFVIDKFPISRPNLTFSTLTVSNMSPEDSSIYLCSVEIQGWTEAFFGQGTRLTVV.

The chain combines TRBV11-1 with TRBJ2-1; possibly TRBD1 for D (6 bases). CDR3 length equals 14 residues. V dropped 2 bases and J dropped 8 bases, with 13 bases sitting between them. Germline V CDR1 and CDR2: SGHAT, FQDESV (reference sequence). CDR3 protein: CASSLRRQGYEQFF. CDR3 nucleotides: TGTGCCAGCAGCTTAAGACGCCAGGGGTATGAGCAGTTCTTC.

The chain links TRBV7-9 to TRBJ2-1; 8 positions agree with TRBD1. The CDR3 totals 13 residues. V lost 5 bases to trimming and J lost 10 bases; unmatched junction nucleotides: 7. CDR1 is SEHNR and CDR2 is FQNEAQ in the germline V gene (reference sequence). Here the CDR3 DNA reads TGTGCCAGCAGCAACGGACAGGGAAGCGAGCAGTTCTTC. Translating it yields CASSNGQGSEQFF.

The chain links TRBV6-1 to TRBJ2-7; tentatively, D is TRBD1 (6 bases). Germline CDR1 reads MNHNS; CDR2 reads SASEGT. The CDR3 runs to 14 residues. The germline V and J ends were trimmed by 8 bases and 3 bases, with 17 bases remaining between them. The CDR3 bases are TGTGCCAGCTTCGAGCCGGGACAAATCTACGAGCAGTACTTC. Translated, it gives CASFEPGQIYEQYF.

This clone is a singleton in its sample. The chain uses TRBV10-1 and TRBJ2-2; the D gene could be TRBD1 or TRBD2 (6 bases each). V lost 8 bases and J 4 bases, leaving 11 bases between the germline ends. The CDR3 has 13 residues. Germline V gene data show CDR1 as WNHNN and CDR2 as SYGVQD (reference sequence). In DNA form, the CDR3 reads TGCGCCAGCGCGGGACAACGCACCGGGGAGCTGTTTTTT. Its protein product is CASAGQRTGELFF.

The rearrangement uses TRBV11-1 and TRBJ2-3; weak D call: TRBD1 (8 bases). Germline assignment: CDR1 SGHAT and CDR2 FQDESV (reference sequence). The CDR3 is 15 amino acids. The V end was cut by 4 bases, the J end by 4 bases, with 15 bases between. DNA for the CDR3: TGTGCCAGCAGCTGGGGGGGACAGGACGCAGATACGCAGTATTTT. Its translation: CASSWGGQDADTQYF.